This TCR beta chain is drawn from a study of blood T cell repertoires in COVID-19. Study context: The United States, Italy and Spain supplied acute and convalescent COVID-19 samples. The cDNA or gDNA used as material had been derived from T cells, B-cell-depleted T cells, or PBMCs.

This clone was seen only a few times. Authors' methods: Quantification of nucleated cells was approximated via reference gene primer amplification. Sequencing was performed with immunoSEQ multiplex PCR; in TCRdb, only in-frame clones are kept and a portion is missing. V, J and clone size are taken as reported in that table, and D and trimming were inferred from the DNA itself. The profile shows about 180,000 clones, around 87% of them singletons. Per the germline V gene, CDR1 is MDHEN and CDR2 is SYDVKM. V trimming: 8 bases; J trimming: 5 bases; junction bases outside the gene matches: 20. The length of the CDR3 is 18 residues.

The sequence was collected from a man aged 40-50 years with active or convalescent COVID-19. Sequencing input: peripheral blood. V and J are TRBV28 and TRBJ1-1, with TRBD1 matching over 10 bases. The CDR3 bases are TGTGCCAGCCCCCCCCGGGACAGGGGCGCTTTCCGGGGGACTGAAGCTTTCTTT. This encodes CASPPRDRGAFRGTEAFF.